This TCR beta chain was captured in a study of control samples from healthy donors and cancer patients. Profiled with immunoSEQ multiplex PCR; TCRdb holds only in-frame clones, not every one. The sample yields fewer than 100,000 clones, roughly four fifths seen once. Germline CDR1 reads LNHDA; CDR2 reads SQIVND (reference sequence). The CDR3 has 17 residues. V gave up 9 bases and J gave up 6 bases; unmatched junction bases: 17. The receptor comes from a woman in her sixties or seventies in good health. Material: blood. The chain combines TRBV19 with TRBJ1-5; 10 bases line up with TRBD1. CDR3 DNA: TGTGCCAGCTGCTTGACAGGGGGCGCGGGCATCGGTCAGCCCCAGCATTTT. Amino acids: CASCLTGGAGIGQPQHF.